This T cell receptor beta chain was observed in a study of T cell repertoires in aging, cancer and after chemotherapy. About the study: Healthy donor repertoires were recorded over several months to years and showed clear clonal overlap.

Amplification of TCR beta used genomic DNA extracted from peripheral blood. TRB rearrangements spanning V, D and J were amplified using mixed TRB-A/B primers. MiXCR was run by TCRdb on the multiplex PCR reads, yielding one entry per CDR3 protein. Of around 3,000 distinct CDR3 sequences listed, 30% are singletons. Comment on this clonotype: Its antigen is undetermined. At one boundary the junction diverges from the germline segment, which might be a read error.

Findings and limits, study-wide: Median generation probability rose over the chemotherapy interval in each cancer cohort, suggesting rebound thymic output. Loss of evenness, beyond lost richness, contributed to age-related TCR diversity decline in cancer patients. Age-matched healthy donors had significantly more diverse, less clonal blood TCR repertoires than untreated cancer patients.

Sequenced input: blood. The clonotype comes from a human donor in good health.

CDR3 amino acids: CASSLVGPGEAFF. Written as DNA, the CDR3 is TGCGCCAGCAGCTTGGTTGGGCCTGGAGAAGCTTTCTTT. This chain links TRBV5-6 with TRBJ1-1; the D is unclear. There are 13 residues in the CDR3. Germline V gene sequence: CDR1 SGHDT, CDR2 YYEEEE.